This T cell receptor beta chain emerged from a study of blood T cells in healthy people across ages. On the study more broadly: Per every two T cells, about one barcoded beta molecule was captured by template switching. Overall study results and limits: PBMC samples, being unsorted, prevented any conclusive comparison of naive and antigen-experienced cells. Age advanced and TCR beta diversity per million T cells fell, roughly linearly.

About this clonotype itself: Its matching antigen is unknown.

From germline, CDR1 is SGDLS and CDR2 YYNGEE. The CDR3 runs 15 residues. Trimming removed 1 base at V and 2 bases at J, with 11 bases between. Next came a second PCR, run for about 6 to 11 cycles, which used a sample-barcoded 5' primer along with a J-beta primer mix. TCRdb independently ran MiXCR on the 5' RACE reads; one entry per CDR3 protein. The sample has about 1.8 million distinct CDR3 sequences, around half seen once. The sequence was collected from a woman in her 40s in good health. This sequence joins TRBV9 and TRBJ2-3; weak D call: TRBD2 (6 bases). Material: blood. CDR3 nucleotide sequence: TGTGCCAGCAGCGTAACGGGGGACCACACAGATACGCAGTATTTT. As protein: CASSVTGDHTDTQYF. Full variable domain (rest looked up from reference TRBV9 and TRBJ2-3): DSGVTQTPKHLITATGQRVTLRCSPRSGDLSVYWYQQSLDQGLQFLIQYYNGEERAKGNILERFSAQQFPDLHSELNLSSLELGDSALYFCASSVTGDHTDTQYFGPGTRLTVL.